The 17 T cell receptor beta chains given below trace back to one sample, sequenced in a study of control samples from healthy donors and cancer patients. The table came from immunoSEQ multiplex PCR; TCRdb's copy has only in-frame clones and leaves some out. In the table there are about 55,000 clones, roughly 86% of which are singletons. The specimen sequenced was blood. Source of these receptors: a man in his forties or fifties in good health.

This sequence joins TRBV11-2 and TRBJ1-6; possible D gene TRBD1, 6 bases. V shed 5 bases and J shed 6 bases, with 14 bases lying between them. Germline V gene sequence: CDR1 SGHAT, CDR2 FQNNGV. This CDR3 spans 15 amino acids. DNA of the CDR3: TGTGCCAGCAGCACCCCGACAGGCCGTAATTCACCCCTCCACTTT. Translation: CASSTPTGRNSPLHF.

The V gene is TRBV4-1, the J gene TRBJ1-2; D may be TRBD1 (6 bases). The CDR3 is 15 amino acids. The V and J ends lost 4 bases and 3 bases respectively, with 15 bases between them. In germline, CDR1 is MGHRA, CDR2 YSYEKL. The CDR3 DNA sequence: TGCGCCAGCAGCCTTGCAGGGGACGGAGACTATGGCTACACCTTC. The encoded protein is CASSLAGDGDYGYTF.

The rearrangement uses TRBV15 and TRBJ2-7; the D is unclear. This CDR3 is 11 amino acids long. V was pared by 2 bases and J by 5 bases, with 4 bases between. CDR1 and CDR2 from the germline V gene are LNHNV and YYDKDF (reference sequence). The CDR3 DNA reads as TGTGCCACCAGCAGAAACAACGAGCAGTACTTC. It specifies CATSRNNEQYF. Full variable domain (rest looked up from reference TRBV15 and TRBJ2-7): DAMVIQNPRYQVTQFGKPVTLSCSQTLNHNVMYWYQQKSSQAPKLLFHYYDKDFNNEADTPDNFQSRRPNTSFCFLDIRSPGLGDTAMYLCATSRNNEQYFGPGTRLTVT.

This chain links TRBV11-2 with TRBJ1-6; 7 positions match TRBD1. The ends lost 2 bases at V and 9 bases at J; junction bases unmatched: 7. CDR1 SGHAT and CDR2 FQNNGV come from the germline V gene. The CDR3 consists of 15 residues. The CDR3 DNA reads as TGTGCCAGCAGCTTAAGGGGCAGGGGGTTTTCACCCCTCCACTTT. Its protein is CASSLRGRGFSPLHF.

The rearrangement links TRBV10-3 to TRBJ2-5; D is perhaps TRBD2 (6 bases). The CDR3 has 13 residues. The germline V gene encodes CDR1 ENHRY and CDR2 SYGVKD. Deletions cut 10 bases from V and 4 bases from J, with 16 bases between. The CDR3 loop reads CATQRRELETQYF. CDR3 DNA: TGTGCCACGCAAAGGCGGGAACTAGAGACCCAGTACTTC.

This chain uses TRBV21-1 with TRBJ2-5; TRBD1 is the table's D call and was not checked against the DNA. TRBV21-1 is flagged as a pseudogene. This CDR3 region has 16 residues. The CDR3 DNA follows: TGTGCCAGCAGCATCGACAGGGGGCGAGACCAAGAGACCCAGTACTTC. This codes for CASSIDRGRDQETQYF.

The chain links TRBV7-3 to TRBJ2-1; D is unclear. Germline assignment: CDR1 SGHTA and CDR2 FQGTGA. The CDR3 spans 16 residues. Trimming took off 3 bases at V and 10 bases at J, with 22 bases between the two ends. The CDR3, as DNA: TGTGCCAGCAGCTTGTTGAACTTCTATGGTCCGAGCGAGCAGTTCTTC. It translates to CASSLLNFYGPSEQFF.

The chain carries TRBV7-2 and TRBJ2-7; TRBD1 matches 11 bases. The CDR3 totals 15 residues. Trimming removed 4 bases from V and 2 bases from J; junction bases left unmatched: 4. The germline V gene has CDR1 SGHTA and CDR2 FQGNSA. The CDR3 sequence is CASSYTGQGAYEQYF. Here the CDR3 DNA reads TGTGCCAGCAGCTATACGGGACAGGGGGCCTACGAGCAGTACTTC.

The chain combines TRBV6-5 with TRBJ2-1, with 7 nucleotides matching TRBD2. Germline-derived CDR1 and CDR2 are MNHEY and SVGAGI. This CDR3 is built from 15 residues. Trimming at V came to 2 bases and at J to 4 bases, leaving 5 bases not matched to a gene. CDR3 nucleotide sequence: TGTGCCAGCAGTTACGCTAGCGGAACGTACAATGAGCAGTTCTTC. Translated: CASSYASGTYNEQFF.

J is TRBJ2-6 and V is TRBV28; a possible D gene is TRBD1 (5 bases). The V gene lost 3 bases and the J gene lost 0 bases, with 12 bases spanning the gap. This CDR3 region has 17 residues. CDR1 and CDR2 from the germline V gene are MDHEN and SYDVKM. Here the CDR3 DNA reads TGTGCCAGCAGTTTGAACAGGCTCCGCTCTGGGGCCAACGTCCTGACTTTC. Its protein product is CASSLNRLRSGANVLTF.

This chain joins TRBV6-2 or TRBV6-3 and TRBJ2-1; D remains unclear. The germline V and J ends were trimmed by 2 bases and 8 bases, with 13 bases remaining between them. The CDR3 extends over 14 amino acids. The germline V gene encodes CDR1 MNHEY and CDR2 SVGEGT. The CDR3 DNA follows: TGTGCCAGCAGTTACGGGCCAACGAGGCATGAGCAGTTCTTC. It encodes CASSYGPTRHEQFF.

The V and J genes are TRBV30 and TRBJ2-4; D is undetermined. CDR1 and CDR2 from the germline V gene are GTSNPN and SVGIG (reference sequence). With 1 base removed from V and 4 bases from J, the gap between germline ends came to 5 bases. This CDR3 region has 12 residues. The CDR3 protein is CAWSEGKNIQYF. In nucleotides, the CDR3 is TGTGCCTGGAGTGAAGGGAAAAACATTCAGTACTTC. The entire variable domain, with the rest obtained from reference TRBV30 and TRBJ2-4, is as follows: SQTIHQWPATLVQPVGSPLSLECTVEGTSNPNLYWYRQAAGRGLQLLFYSVGIGQISSEVPQNLSASRPQDRQFILSSKKLLLSDSGFYLCAWSEGKNIQYFGAGTRLSVL.

This clone was picked up one time. This chain uses TRBV11-2 with TRBJ1-2; D unclear. Germline V gives CDR1 SGHAT, CDR2 FQNNGV. Trimming removed 2 bases at V and 8 bases at J, with 9 bases between. The CDR3 runs to 12 residues. DNA of the CDR3: TGTGCCAGCAGCTTATGGCCTCAAGGCTACACCTTC. It specifies CASSLWPQGYTF.

This sequence joins TRBV29-1 and TRBJ2-5; TRBD2 matches at 8 bases. This CDR3 is 15 amino acids long. Trimming cost V 4 bases and J 1 base; bases outside gene matches: 8. Germline V CDR1 and CDR2: SQVTM, ANQGSEA. CDR3 DNA sequence: TGCAGCGTTGTACCGGGACTAGGTAGCCAAGAGACCCAGTACTTC. It specifies CSVVPGLGSQETQYF.

The chain combines TRBV5-1 with TRBJ2-1; no clear D. This CDR3 contains 16 residues. Trimming removed 0 bases at V and 2 bases at J, with 12 bases between. CDR1 SGHRS and CDR2 YFSETQ come from the germline V gene. The CDR3 nucleotides are TGCGCCAGCAGCTTGGCCGTATCCTGGGCCTACAATGAGCAGTTCTTC. The encoded protein is CASSLAVSWAYNEQFF.

This sequence joins TRBV5-1 and TRBJ1-1; no clear D. The germline V and J ends were trimmed by 0 bases and 6 bases, with 6 bases remaining between them. The CDR3 has 12 residues. Germline CDR1 reads SGHRS; CDR2 reads YFSETQ. CDR3 loop: CASSLGVAEAFF. CDR3 DNA: TGCGCCAGCAGCTTGGGGGTCGCTGAAGCTTTCTTT. The whole variable domain, remainder taken from reference TRBV5-1 and TRBJ1-1, is KAGVTQTPRYLIKTRGQQVTLSCSPISGHRSVSWYQQTPGQGLQFLFEYFSETQRNKGNFPGRFSGRQFSNSRSEMNVSTLELGDSALYLCASSLGVAEAFFGQGTRLTVV.

V gene TRBV5-4 combines with J gene TRBJ2-3; perhaps TRBD2 as D (5 bases). Germline loops: CDR1 SGHNT, CDR2 YYREEE (reference sequence). Trimming pared 0 bases from V and 4 bases from J, leaving 12 bases between. This CDR3 contains 15 residues. The DNA for the CDR3 is TGTGCCAGCAGCTTGGAGCGGAGAGGGCCAGATACGCAGTATTTT. Amino acids: CASSLERRGPDTQYF.